These T cell receptor beta chains were read from a single sample in a study of blood T cell repertoires in COVID-19. Profiling relied on immunoSEQ multiplex PCR, and the TCRdb table lists in-frame clones only, not all of them. Altogether approximately 170,000 clones are present, approximately 83% being singletons, with the ten largest covering over 10%. Sequencing was performed on peripheral blood. The source of these receptors is a man in his sixties or seventies who had recovered from COVID-19. CDR3s include the opening cysteine and the closing phenylalanine or tryptophan. Each record gives: clone size, V gene, D gene, J gene, CDR3 protein, CDR3 DNA. The D gene is left open where the match is weak. Clone size is given for some rows only: seen once, a few or many times, or a class if the clone is expanded.

abundance: -; v_gene: TRBV19; d_gene: TRBD1; j_gene: TRBJ1-2; CDR3aa: CASSISGTGTLLNYGYTF; CDR3nt: TGTGCCAGTAGTATATCCGGGACAGGGACCCTCCTTAACTATGGCTACACCTTC
abundance: -; v_gene: TRBV6-5; d_gene: -; j_gene: TRBJ2-3; CDR3aa: CASNPRDKSTDTQYF; CDR3nt: TGTGCCAGTAACCCTCGGGACAAGAGCACAGATACGCAGTATTTT
abundance: -; v_gene: TRBV6-5; d_gene: -; j_gene: TRBJ2-7; CDR3aa: CASSFQGYSYEQYF; CDR3nt: TGTGCCAGCAGTTTCCAGGGATACTCCTACGAGCAGTACTTC
abundance: -; v_gene: TRBV18; d_gene: -; j_gene: TRBJ1-5; CDR3aa: CASSSEHSNQPQHF; CDR3nt: TGTGCCAGCTCATCAGAACATAGCAATCAGCCCCAGCATTTT
abundance: -; v_gene: TRBV15; d_gene: -; j_gene: TRBJ1-5; CDR3aa: CATSPSRELNQPQHF; CDR3nt: TGTGCCACCAGCCCGAGTCGGGAGCTGAATCAGCCCCAGCATTTT
abundance: -; v_gene: TRBV30; d_gene: -; j_gene: TRBJ1-3; CDR3aa: CAWSVQRGLSAGNTIYF; CDR3nt: TGTGCCTGGAGTGTACAGCGGGGGCTAAGTGCTGGAAACACCATATATTTT
abundance: -; v_gene: TRBV25-1; d_gene: -; j_gene: TRBJ1-1; CDR3aa: CASSESNRAEAFF; CDR3nt: TGTGCCAGCAGTGAAAGTAATCGCGCTGAAGCTTTCTTT
abundance: -; v_gene: TRBV5-6; d_gene: TRBD2; j_gene: TRBJ2-1; CDR3aa: CASSEPGLAGVYEQFF; CDR3nt: TGTGCCAGCAGCGAGCCGGGACTAGCGGGGGTCTATGAGCAGTTCTTC
abundance: -; v_gene: TRBV2; d_gene: TRBD2; j_gene: TRBJ2-5; CDR3aa: CATSRGVQETQYF; CDR3nt: TGTGCCACCTCCCGGGGGGTCCAAGAGACCCAGTACTTC
abundance: -; v_gene: TRBV5-4; d_gene: -; j_gene: TRBJ2-7; CDR3aa: CASSLEVGGSYEQYF; CDR3nt: TGTGCCAGCAGCTTGGAGGTCGGCGGTTCCTACGAGCAGTACTTC
abundance: -; v_gene: TRBV5-5; d_gene: -; j_gene: TRBJ2-1; CDR3aa: CASSGLAVNNEQFF; CDR3nt: TGTGCCAGCAGCGGTCTGGCGGTTAACAATGAGCAGTTCTTC
abundance: -; v_gene: TRBV13; d_gene: -; j_gene: TRBJ2-6; CDR3aa: CASSYRGGSGANVLTF; CDR3nt: TGTGCCAGCAGCTACCGGGGTGGCTCTGGGGCCAACGTCCTGACTTTC
abundance: -; v_gene: TRBV27; d_gene: -; j_gene: TRBJ2-1; CDR3aa: CASSYMAGSSYNEQFF; CDR3nt: TGTGCCAGCAGTTATATGGCGGGAAGCTCCTACAATGAGCAGTTCTTC
abundance: once; v_gene: TRBV6-2/TRBV6-3; d_gene: TRBD2; j_gene: TRBJ2-1; CDR3aa: CASSYGGSYNEQFF; CDR3nt: TGTGCCAGCAGTTACGGCGGGAGCTACAATGAGCAGTTCTTC
abundance: -; v_gene: TRBV7-2; d_gene: -; j_gene: TRBJ1-6; CDR3aa: CASSLGTENSPLHF; CDR3nt: TGTGCCAGCAGCTTAGGGACAGAAAATTCACCCCTCCACTTT
abundance: -; v_gene: TRBV6-1; d_gene: -; j_gene: TRBJ1-6; CDR3aa: CASSEVVWGLGSPLHF; CDR3nt: TGTGCCAGCAGTGAAGTGGTATGGGGGCTAGGGTCACCCCTCCACTTT
abundance: -; v_gene: TRBV5-4; d_gene: TRBD2; j_gene: TRBJ2-1; CDR3aa: CASSPPLAGVGNEQFF; CDR3nt: TGTGCCAGCAGCCCGCCTTTAGCGGGAGTAGGCAATGAGCAGTTCTTC
abundance: -; v_gene: TRBV27; d_gene: TRBD2; j_gene: TRBJ2-7; CDR3aa: CASSLMPTSGLGEQYF; CDR3nt: TGTGCCAGCAGTTTGATGCCGACTAGCGGCCTGGGAGAGCAGTACTTC
abundance: -; v_gene: TRBV11-2; d_gene: -; j_gene: TRBJ2-7; CDR3aa: CASSFQSGAYEQYF; CDR3nt: TGTGCCAGCAGCTTTCAGTCGGGAGCCTACGAGCAGTACTTC
abundance: -; v_gene: TRBV11-2; d_gene: TRBD2; j_gene: TRBJ2-7; CDR3aa: CASSTTSGSPRDHYEQYF; CDR3nt: TGTGCCAGCAGCACGACTAGCGGGTCGCCCCGGGACCACTACGAGCAGTACTTC
abundance: -; v_gene: TRBV12-3/TRBV12-4; d_gene: -; j_gene: TRBJ2-7; CDR3aa: CASSGDKDYEQYF; CDR3nt: TGTGCCAGCAGCGGGGACAAAGACTACGAGCAGTACTTC
abundance: -; v_gene: TRBV11-2; d_gene: TRBD2; j_gene: TRBJ2-1; CDR3aa: CASSSSGNRNEQFF; CDR3nt: TGTGCCAGCAGTTCTAGCGGTAATAGAAATGAGCAGTTCTTC
abundance: few; v_gene: TRBV29-1; d_gene: TRBD2; j_gene: TRBJ2-7; CDR3aa: CSVERTSGSYEQYF; CDR3nt: TGCAGCGTTGAAAGGACTAGCGGGAGCTACGAGCAGTACTTC
abundance: -; v_gene: TRBV6-6; d_gene: -; j_gene: TRBJ2-7; CDR3aa: CASSYLAETYEQYF; CDR3nt: TGTGCCAGCAGTTACCTGGCCGAAACCTACGAGCAGTACTTC
abundance: -; v_gene: TRBV28; d_gene: -; j_gene: TRBJ1-5; CDR3aa: CASSAITGPLNQPQHF; CDR3nt: TGTGCCAGCAGCGCGATCACAGGGCCCCTTAATCAGCCCCAGCATTTT
abundance: -; v_gene: TRBV6-6; d_gene: TRBD2; j_gene: TRBJ2-7; CDR3aa: CASSLSGRFDHEQYF; CDR3nt: TGTGCCAGCAGTCTTAGCGGGAGATTTGACCACGAGCAGTACTTC
abundance: -; v_gene: TRBV19; d_gene: TRBD2; j_gene: TRBJ2-5; CDR3aa: CASSPVAGGQETQYF; CDR3nt: TGTGCCAGTAGTCCAGTAGCGGGAGGTCAAGAGACCCAGTACTTC
abundance: -; v_gene: TRBV19; d_gene: TRBD2; j_gene: TRBJ2-1; CDR3aa: CASSGASGRTYNEQFF; CDR3nt: TGTGCCAGTAGTGGGGCTAGCGGGAGAACCTACAATGAGCAGTTCTTC
abundance: -; v_gene: TRBV13; d_gene: TRBD2; j_gene: TRBJ2-2; CDR3aa: CASSLVGLREDAGELFF; CDR3nt: TGTGCCAGCAGCTTAGTTGGGTTGCGGGAGGACGCCGGGGAGCTGTTTTTT
abundance: -; v_gene: TRBV2; d_gene: -; j_gene: TRBJ1-1; CDR3aa: CASSETGYTEAFF; CDR3nt: TGTGCCAGCAGTGAAACGGGGTACACTGAAGCTTTCTTT
abundance: -; v_gene: TRBV2; d_gene: -; j_gene: TRBJ2-1; CDR3aa: CARASAGYNEQFF; CDR3nt: TGTGCCAGGGCTAGCGCGGGCTACAATGAGCAGTTCTTC
abundance: -; v_gene: TRBV6-5; d_gene: TRBD1; j_gene: TRBJ2-1; CDR3aa: CASSYGQGAYNEQFF; CDR3nt: TGTGCCAGCAGTTACGGTCAGGGGGCGTACAATGAGCAGTTCTTC
abundance: -; v_gene: TRBV6-2/TRBV6-3; d_gene: -; j_gene: TRBJ2-1; CDR3aa: CASSELDPREQFF; CDR3nt: TGTGCCAGCAGCGAACTAGACCCGCGTGAGCAGTTCTTC
abundance: few; v_gene: TRBV5-1; d_gene: -; j_gene: TRBJ1-6; CDR3aa: CASSPSPADTLHF; CDR3nt: TGCGCCAGCAGCCCCTCTCCGGCCGACACCCTCCACTTT
abundance: -; v_gene: TRBV9; d_gene: -; j_gene: TRBJ2-1; CDR3aa: CASSVRGDSSYNEQFF; CDR3nt: TGTGCCAGCAGCGTAAGAGGCGACAGCTCCTACAATGAGCAGTTCTTC
abundance: -; v_gene: TRBV10-3; d_gene: TRBD1; j_gene: TRBJ1-1; CDR3aa: CAISERGTDTEAFF; CDR3nt: TGTGCCATCAGTGAGAGGGGGACAGACACTGAAGCTTTCTTT
abundance: many; v_gene: TRBV5-6; d_gene: TRBD1; j_gene: TRBJ1-1; CDR3aa: CASSLVTGSLNTEAFF; CDR3nt: TGTGCCAGCAGCTTAGTGACAGGGAGCTTGAACACTGAAGCTTTCTTT
abundance: -; v_gene: TRBV18; d_gene: -; j_gene: TRBJ2-1; CDR3aa: CASSASGHEQFF; CDR3nt: TGTGCCAGCTCCGCCTCTGGCCATGAGCAGTTCTTC
abundance: -; v_gene: TRBV10-3; d_gene: TRBD2; j_gene: TRBJ2-3; CDR3aa: CATTGLAGGETDTQYF; CDR3nt: TGTGCCACCACGGGACTAGCGGGAGGGGAGACAGATACGCAGTATTTT
abundance: -; v_gene: TRBV5-1; d_gene: TRBD2; j_gene: TRBJ2-7; CDR3aa: CASSPSTSGSSYEQYF; CDR3nt: TGCGCCAGCAGCCCCTCGACTAGCGGGTCCTCCTACGAGCAGTACTTC
abundance: -; v_gene: TRBV5-1; d_gene: TRBD2; j_gene: TRBJ2-7; CDR3aa: CASSPVASGSRDPYEQYF; CDR3nt: TGCGCCAGCTCCCCGGTTGCTAGCGGGAGCCGGGACCCGTACGAGCAGTACTTC
abundance: few; v_gene: TRBV6-5; d_gene: TRBD1; j_gene: TRBJ2-7; CDR3aa: CASTGQGFGEQYF; CDR3nt: TGTGCCAGCACTGGACAGGGTTTTGGCGAGCAGTACTTC
abundance: -; v_gene: TRBV7-8; d_gene: TRBD1; j_gene: TRBJ1-1; CDR3aa: CASSLYQGEAEAFF; CDR3nt: TGTGCCAGCAGCTTATATCAGGGGGAAGCAGAAGCTTTCTTT
abundance: -; v_gene: TRBV13; d_gene: TRBD1; j_gene: TRBJ1-1; CDR3aa: CASSADRGYTEAFF; CDR3nt: TGTGCCAGCAGCGCCGACAGGGGCTACACTGAAGCTTTCTTT
abundance: -; v_gene: TRBV5-6; d_gene: TRBD1; j_gene: TRBJ1-6; CDR3aa: CASSPQDRANSPLHF; CDR3nt: TGTGCCAGCAGCCCCCAAGACAGGGCTAATTCACCCCTCCACTTT
abundance: -; v_gene: TRBV5-1; d_gene: TRBD1; j_gene: TRBJ2-1; CDR3aa: CASSLGQGAGEQFF; CDR3nt: TGCGCCAGCAGCTTGGGCCAGGGGGCTGGTGAGCAGTTCTTC
abundance: -; v_gene: TRBV27; d_gene: -; j_gene: TRBJ2-1; CDR3aa: CASSPILEPPYNEQFF; CDR3nt: TGTGCCAGCAGTCCTATTCTAGAACCCCCCTACAATGAGCAGTTCTTC
abundance: -; v_gene: TRBV9; d_gene: TRBD2; j_gene: TRBJ2-3; CDR3aa: CASSPRWQGGLSTDTQYF; CDR3nt: TGTGCCAGCAGCCCCAGATGGCAGGGAGGGTTGTCCACAGATACGCAGTATTTT
abundance: -; v_gene: TRBV5-6; d_gene: -; j_gene: TRBJ2-7; CDR3aa: CASSLVGTYEQYF; CDR3nt: TGTGCCAGCAGCTTGGTCGGGACCTACGAGCAGTACTTC
abundance: -; v_gene: TRBV7-8; d_gene: TRBD1; j_gene: TRBJ1-3; CDR3aa: CASLATGVSGNTIYF; CDR3nt: TGTGCCAGTTTGGCGACAGGGGTTTCGGGAAACACCATATATTTT
abundance: -; v_gene: TRBV29-1; d_gene: -; j_gene: TRBJ2-2; CDR3aa: CSVGLQANTGELFF; CDR3nt: TGCAGCGTTGGTTTACAGGCAAACACCGGGGAGCTGTTTTTT
abundance: few; v_gene: TRBV2; d_gene: -; j_gene: TRBJ1-1; CDR3aa: CASSVSPGEAFF; CDR3nt: TGTGCCAGCAGTGTTTCTCCAGGGGAAGCTTTCTTT
abundance: few; v_gene: TRBV21-1; d_gene: -; j_gene: TRBJ2-1; CDR3aa: CASSSTTGMQGNEQFF; CDR3nt: TGTGCCAGCAGCTCCACAACAGGGATGCAAGGGAATGAGCAGTTCTTC
abundance: -; v_gene: TRBV21-1; d_gene: -; j_gene: TRBJ2-1; CDR3aa: CASRRDRPVPFHNEQFF; CDR3nt: TGTGCCAGCAGAAGGGACAGGCCTGTCCCTTTCCACAATGAGCAGTTCTTC
abundance: -; v_gene: TRBV12-3/TRBV12-4; d_gene: -; j_gene: TRBJ2-1; CDR3aa: CASSLTFLDEQFF; CDR3nt: TGTGCCAGCAGTTTGACTTTTCTCGATGAGCAGTTCTTC